There are many counts of the clone carrying this T cell receptor (beta chain). The V gene end was trimmed by 5 bases and the J gene end by 1 base; junction bases not matched to a gene: 5. Germline V lookup: CDR1 LGHDT, CDR2 YNNKEL (reference sequence). The CDR3 is 15 residues long. Assembly of TCR beta libraries relied on iRepertoire HTBI primers together with Arm-PCR of CDR3 regions. TCRdb re-analysed the multiplex PCR reads in MiXCR, keeping a single row per CDR3 protein. In the table there are about 220,000 distinct CDR3 sequences, approximately 18% of which are singletons. The data derive from a study of regulatory T cells in long-lasting Graves disease. As for time point: newly diagnosed GD, antithyroid drugs for less than 3 months. PBMC RNA served as the TCR library source. The data were also submitted as part of a second study, on T cells in Graves' hyperthyroidism and ophthalmopathy.

The rearrangement links TRBV3-1 to TRBJ1-1; TRBD1 matches 9 bases. Sequenced here: peripheral blood mononuclear cells (PBMCs), sampled at new diagnosis, from a patient treated with antithyroid drugs. The sequence was collected from a woman in her 30s with Graves disease. For the CDR3, the DNA is TGTGCCAGCAGCAACAGGGGGCTCCGGAACACTGAAGCTTTCTTT. It yields the protein CASSNRGLRNTEAFF.